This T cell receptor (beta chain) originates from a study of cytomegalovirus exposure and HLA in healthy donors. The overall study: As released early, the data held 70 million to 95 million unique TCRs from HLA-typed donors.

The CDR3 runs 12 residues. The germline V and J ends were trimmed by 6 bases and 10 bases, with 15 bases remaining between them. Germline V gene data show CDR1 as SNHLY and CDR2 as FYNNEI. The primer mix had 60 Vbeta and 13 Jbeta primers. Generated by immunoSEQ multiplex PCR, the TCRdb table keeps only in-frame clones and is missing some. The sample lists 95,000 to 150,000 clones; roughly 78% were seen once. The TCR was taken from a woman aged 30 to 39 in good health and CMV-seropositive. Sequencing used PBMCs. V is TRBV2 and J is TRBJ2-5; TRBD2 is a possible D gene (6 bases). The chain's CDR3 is CASSLLGGDQYF. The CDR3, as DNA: TGTGCCAGCAGCCTCCTCGGAGGGGACCAGTACTTC. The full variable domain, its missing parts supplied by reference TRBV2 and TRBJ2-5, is EPEVTQTPSHQVTQMGQEVILRCVPISNHLYFYWYRQILGQKVEFLVSFYNNEISEKSEIFDDQFSVERPDGSNFTLKIRSTKLEDSAMYFCASSLLGGDQYFGPGTRLLVL.